The next 32 T cell receptor beta chains were all read from a single sample in a study of blood T cell repertoires in COVID-19. Here immunoSEQ multiplex PCR was the method, and the copy in TCRdb shows in-frame clones only, minus some. The repertoire includes about 230,000 clones, 80% to 90% of them detected once, and roughly 7.8% sits in the top ten. The sequenced sample consisted of peripheral blood. Every receptor here comes from a man between 35 and 55 years old with active or convalescent COVID-19.

The rearrangement links TRBV3-1 (or the pseudogene TRBV3-2) to TRBJ1-1; TRBD1 matches 11 bases. V shed 4 bases, J shed 8 bases, and the junction held 6 bases outside the gene matches. The CDR3 has 14 amino acids. Germline values: CDR1 LGHDT, CDR2 YNNKEL (reference sequence). In DNA form, the CDR3 reads TGTGCCAGCAGCCTCTCCGGGACAGGGGGAGAAGCTTTCTTT. Translated, it gives CASSLSGTGGEAFF.

This rearrangement joins TRBV4-3 to TRBJ1-1; D is undetermined. The CDR3 contains 15 residues. The germline V gene has CDR1 LGHNA and CDR2 YSLEER. V lost 4 bases to trimming and J lost 2 bases, with 14 bases between them. CDR3 region: CASSLGLGDNTEAFF. DNA for the CDR3: TGCGCCAGCAGCCTCGGACTCGGGGATAACACTGAAGCTTTCTTT.

The rearrangement uses TRBV7-8 and TRBJ1-4, with a tentative D call TRBD1 (6 bases). V lost 4 bases to trimming and J lost 5 bases, with 14 bases between them. The CDR3 consists of 15 residues. Germline values: CDR1 SGHVS, CDR2 FQNEAQ. The CDR3 coding sequence is TGTGCCAGCAGCTGGGGGGGGGCAATGAATGAAAAACTGTTTTTT. Translation: CASSWGGAMNEKLFF.

This clone was counted only a few times. This rearrangement joins TRBV19 to TRBJ2-1, with 10 bases fitting TRBD2. The CDR3 has 14 amino acids. After removal of 6 bases from V and 2 bases from J, the junction contained 1 base not matched to a gene. Germline V gene data show CDR1 as LNHDA and CDR2 as SQIVND (reference sequence). CDR3 bases: TGTGCCAGTAGAACTAGCGGGGCCTACAATGAGCAGTTCTTC. It is translated as CASRTSGAYNEQFF.

V usage is TRBV5-1 and J usage is TRBJ1-3; D is possibly TRBD1 (6 bases). V was pared by 4 bases and J by 4 bases, with 15 bases between. The CDR3 spans 15 residues. Germline V gene lookup returns CDR1 SGHRS and CDR2 YFSETQ. In DNA, the CDR3 is TGCGCCAGCAGCCCTACAGGGTACGGGGGAAACACCATATATTTT. Protein product: CASSPTGYGGNTIYF.

This clone occurred once. The chain's CDR3 is CAWRDDSSSGNTIYF. DNA for the CDR3: TGTGCCTGGAGAGACGACAGCTCATCTGGAAACACCATATATTTT. The gene calls are TRBV30 and TRBJ1-3, with D perhaps matching TRBD1 (5 bases). Germline lookup yields CDR1 GTSNPN and CDR2 SVGIG (reference sequence). V lost 3 bases to trimming and J lost 1 base, with 13 bases between them. The CDR3 sequence is 15 residues long.

The chain links TRBV6-1 to TRBJ2-3; the D gene is possibly TRBD1 (7 bases). The CDR3 is 17 residues long. CDR1 and CDR2 (germline): MNHNS, SASEGT. The germline V and J ends were trimmed by 2 bases and 0 bases, with 15 bases remaining between them. Here the CDR3 reads CASSEQPRGTSTDTQYF. CDR3 DNA: TGTGCCAGCAGTGAACAACCCAGGGGGACTAGCACAGATACGCAGTATTTT.

V is TRBV1 and J is TRBJ2-4; the DNA was not compared with TRBD1, the D call given in the table. TRBV1 is assigned pseudogene status. This CDR3 has 15 residues. CDR3 coding DNA: TGCACCAGCAGCCGCACAGGGGAAACCAAAAACATTCAGTACTTC. Translating it yields CTSSRTGETKNIQYF.

This clone appeared once. The rearrangement links TRBV6-5 to TRBJ2-5; 7 nucleotides agree with TRBD1. V lost 5 bases, J lost 5 bases, and 8 bases stayed unmatched. In germline, CDR1 is MNHEY, CDR2 SVGAGI. There are 14 residues in the CDR3. CDR3 protein: CASSLGQTWETQYF. The DNA of the CDR3 is TGTGCCAGCAGTCTGGGACAGACGTGGGAGACCCAGTACTTC.

The chain uses TRBV3-1 (or the pseudogene TRBV3-2) and TRBJ2-5, with TRBD2 matching over 7 bases. The germline CDR1 and CDR2 sequences are LGHDT and YNNKEL (reference sequence). The CDR3 extends over 16 amino acids. V was pared by 4 bases and J by 1 base, with 9 bases of the junction left unmatched. The CDR3 coding sequence is TGTGCCAGCAGCCCCACGGGCGGGGGATCCCAAGAGACCCAGTACTTC. Amino acid sequence: CASSPTGGGSQETQYF.

The CDR3, as DNA: TGCGCCAGCAGGAAAAGCGGGGGGAGCACAGATACGCAGTATTTT. Translated, it gives CASRKSGGSTDTQYF. The chain uses TRBV5-1 and TRBJ2-3; 9 nucleotides match TRBD2. The CDR3 loop spans 15 amino acids. V was clipped by 5 bases and J by 0 bases; unmatched bases: 4. Per germline, CDR1 SGHRS and CDR2 YFSETQ.

The V call is TRBV14, the J call TRBJ2-1; TRBD1 aligns across 8 bases. The junction had 13 bases not matched to a gene; V was cut back by 8 bases and J by 10 bases. The CDR3 is made up of 14 amino acids. Germline V gene sequence: CDR1 SGHDN, CDR2 FVKESK. CDR3 sequence (DNA): TGTGCCAGCCAAACAGGGGGGCCCGTTGGGGAGCAGTTCTTC. Protein product: CASQTGGPVGEQFF.

CDR3 sequence: CASSFPGQGSTF. In DNA form, the CDR3 reads TGCGCCAGCAGCTTCCCGGGACAGGGGTCGACCTTC. The genes are TRBV5-1 and TRBJ1-2, with 10 positions matching TRBD1. Germline trimming cut 2 bases from V and 14 bases from J; bases unmatched to any gene: 6. This CDR3 is built from 12 residues. Germline-derived CDR1 and CDR2 are SGHRS and YFSETQ.

The CDR3 loop reads CATSREWGDSYNEQFF. For the CDR3, the DNA is TGTGCCACCAGCAGAGAGTGGGGGGACTCCTACAATGAGCAGTTCTTC. The chain has TRBV15 and TRBJ2-1; D might be TRBD2 (6 bases). V shed 0 bases and J shed 0 bases, with 9 bases lying between them. Germline CDR1 and CDR2: LNHNV and YYDKDF (reference sequence). This CDR3 comprises 16 residues.

V gene TRBV27 combines with J gene TRBJ2-6; D not resolved. Trimming cost V 1 base and J 1 base, with 8 bases left between them. CDR3 size: 16 residues. CDR1 is MNHEY and CDR2 is SMNVEV in the germline V gene (reference sequence). As DNA, the CDR3 is TGTGCCAGCAGTTTATTAGGCGGATCTGGGGCCAACGTCCTGACTTTC. Translation: CASSLLGGSGANVLTF.

This sequence joins TRBV18 and TRBJ1-2, with a tentative D call TRBD1 (5 bases). Germline CDR1 and CDR2: KGHSH and LQKENI. Trimming shortened V by 3 bases and J by 4 bases, and 15 bases separated the two germline ends. The CDR3 runs to 15 residues. CDR3 sequence reads: CASSPLGEKGYGYTF. In DNA, the CDR3 is TGTGCCAGCTCACCGTTAGGGGAAAAGGGCTATGGCTACACCTTC.

The chain joins TRBV6-5 to TRBJ2-1, with 9 bases aligning to TRBD2. This CDR3 contains 15 residues. Germline lookup yields CDR1 MNHEY and CDR2 SVGAGI. Trimming took 4 bases from V and 9 from J; bases not matched to a gene: 10. This CDR3 is CASSFSVAGEVEQFF. CDR3 nucleotide sequence: TGTGCCAGCAGTTTCTCTGTAGCGGGGGAGGTTGAGCAGTTCTTC.

V is TRBV9 and J is TRBJ2-1; 11 bases map to TRBD2. J was trimmed by 5 bases and V by 0 bases; bases with no gene match: 4. The CDR3 sequence is 16 residues long. Germline CDR1 SGDLS, CDR2 YYNGEE. CDR3 nucleotides: TGTGCCAGCAGCGTAGACCTAGCGGGGGGTAACAATGAGCAGTTCTTC. Protein: CASSVDLAGGNNEQFF.

This clone was recorded many times. The chain recombines TRBV28 with TRBJ2-7; 7 positions agree with TRBD2. The CDR3 is made up of 15 amino acids. Germline assignment: CDR1 MDHEN and CDR2 SYDVKM. V lost 1 base and J lost 1; bases outside the gene matches: 4. CDR3 residues: CASSLYRGGSYEQYF. In nucleotides, the CDR3 is TGTGCCAGCAGTTTATATCGGGGAGGGTCCTACGAGCAGTACTTC.

This sequence joins TRBV4-3 and TRBJ1-1, with 8 positions matching TRBD1. CDR1 and CDR2 from the germline V gene are LGHNA and YSLEER. The CDR3 consists of 17 residues. V lost 4 bases and J lost 4; bases outside the gene matches: 14. The CDR3, as DNA: TGCGCCAGCAGCCCGGGACAGGTAAACTCAATGGTCACTGAAGCTTTCTTT. Protein: CASSPGQVNSMVTEAFF.

V usage is TRBV18 and J usage is TRBJ2-5; TRBD1 is a possible D gene (5 bases). Trimming removed 2 bases from V and 4 bases from J, with 8 bases in between. Germline CDR1 and CDR2: KGHSH and LQKENI. The CDR3 spans 13 residues. The CDR3 DNA reads TGTGCCAGCTCACCAAGCCAGGGAGAGACCCAGTACTTC. Translation: CASSPSQGETQYF.

This clone has a single count. The chain recombines TRBV11-2 with TRBJ2-7, with 11 bases aligning to TRBD2. The CDR3 consists of 17 residues. CDR1 and CDR2 (germline): SGHAT, FQNNGV. The V segment lost 5 bases and the J segment 6 bases; nucleotides outside the gene matches: 15. The CDR3 region is CASSPRSGSGGAAEQYF. CDR3 DNA sequence: TGTGCCAGCAGCCCACGCTCAGGTAGCGGGGGGGCCGCCGAGCAGTACTTC.

V is TRBV3-1 (or the pseudogene TRBV3-2) and J is TRBJ2-3, with D perhaps matching TRBD1 (5 bases). V was shortened by 4 bases and J by 3 bases, with 14 bases between the two germline ends. The length of the CDR3 is 15 residues. Germline V CDR1 and CDR2: LGHDT, YNNKEL (reference sequence). CDR3 region: CASSRDADTTDTQYF. DNA for the CDR3: TGTGCCAGCAGCCGGGATGCGGACACAACAGATACGCAGTATTTT.

V gene TRBV14 combines with J gene TRBJ2-2; perhaps TRBD1 as D (5 bases). In germline, CDR1 is SGHDN, CDR2 FVKESK. Trimming pared 3 bases from V and 4 bases from J, leaving 30 bases between. CDR3 length: 21 amino acids. The CDR3 reads CASSHYMVTNLQVSSTGELFF. The CDR3 DNA follows: TGTGCCAGCAGCCATTATATGGTCACAAATTTACAGGTTTCGAGCACCGGGGAGCTGTTTTTT.

The chain carries TRBV29-1 and TRBJ2-5, with TRBD1 identical over 7 bases. Unmatched junction bases numbered 12, after V lost 3 bases and J lost 2 bases. Germline values: CDR1 SQVTM, CDR2 ANQGSEA. The CDR3 totals 16 residues. CDR3 in amino acids: CSVDELGQSFQETQYF. The CDR3 coding sequence is TGCAGCGTTGATGAATTGGGACAGAGCTTTCAAGAGACCCAGTACTTC.

This clone was picked up one time. The J gene is TRBJ2-5, the V gene TRBV4-2; D is possibly TRBD2 (5 bases). This CDR3 is built from 15 residues. The V gene's germline CDR1 is LGHNA and CDR2 YNFKEQ. V dropped 1 base and J dropped 4 bases, with 13 bases sitting between them. This chain's CDR3 is CASSQGSGSTETQYF. As DNA, the CDR3 is TGTGCCAGCAGCCAAGGTTCGGGAAGCACAGAGACCCAGTACTTC.

The gene calls are TRBV5-1 and TRBJ1-2; maybe TRBD1 (5 bases). Germline CDR1 is SGHRS and CDR2 is YFSETQ. V was trimmed by 0 bases and J by 4 bases, leaving 13 bases between them. There are 15 residues in the CDR3. In nucleotides, the CDR3 is TGCGCCAGCAGCTTGGAGGACATAAGAAGCTATGGCTACACCTTC. Translation gives CASSLEDIRSYGYTF. Based on the CDR3 plus reference TRBV5-1 and TRBJ1-2, the full variable domain is KAGVTQTPRYLIKTRGQQVTLSCSPISGHRSVSWYQQTPGQGLQFLFEYFSETQRNKGNFPGRFSGRQFSNSRSEMNVSTLELGDSALYLCASSLEDIRSYGYTFGSGTRLTVV.

This clone came up once. This rearrangement joins TRBV4-2 to TRBJ1-6; 7 bases map to TRBD1. The CDR3 runs 17 residues. V lost 5 bases to trimming and J lost 9 bases; unmatched junction nucleotides: 16. CDR1 LGHNA and CDR2 YNFKEQ come from the germline V gene. CDR3 sequence: CASSSQPPRQGSSPLHF. CDR3 DNA: TGTGCCAGCAGCTCGCAACCGCCACGACAGGGAAGTTCACCCCTCCACTTT.

The V and J genes are TRBV11-2 and TRBJ1-1; 9 bases match TRBD1. Germline trimming cut 5 bases from V and 7 bases from J; bases unmatched to any gene: 8. From germline, CDR1 is SGHAT and CDR2 FQNNGV. The CDR3 consists of 14 residues. CDR3 in DNA: TGTGCCAGCAGCAACGCACAGGGGGCGAATGAAGCTTTCTTT. It encodes CASSNAQGANEAFF.

This chain uses TRBV19 with TRBJ2-2; 7 nucleotides line up with TRBD1. Germline assignment: CDR1 LNHDA and CDR2 SQIVND (reference sequence). The CDR3 extends over 16 amino acids. V gave up 7 bases and J gave up 6 bases; unmatched junction bases: 14. CDR3 amino acids: CASTPGTAAFAGELFF. CDR3 DNA sequence: TGTGCCAGTACTCCGGGGACAGCTGCCTTTGCCGGGGAGCTGTTTTTT.

This clone was detected a few times. The chain links TRBV6-5 to TRBJ1-4; the D is unclear. This CDR3 is built from 13 residues. Trimming cost V 10 bases and J 4 bases, with 13 bases left between them. Per germline, CDR1 MNHEY and CDR2 SVGAGI. The CDR3 DNA reads TGTGCCACCGCCCCCTCAGTTAATGAAAAACTGTTTTTT. Encoded protein: CATAPSVNEKLFF.

This clone occurred once. This sequence joins TRBV19 and TRBJ1-2; maybe TRBD1 (5 bases). With 3 bases removed from V and 8 bases from J, the gap between germline ends came to 22 bases. The CDR3 extends over 16 amino acids. Germline V gene lookup returns CDR1 LNHDA and CDR2 SQIVND (reference sequence). CDR3 in amino acids: CASSMGRRAGIGGYTF. CDR3 nucleotide sequence: TGTGCCAGTAGTATGGGACGGCGCGCGGGGATTGGGGGCTACACCTTC.